This T cell receptor beta chain was captured by sequencing in a study of cytomegalovirus exposure and HLA in healthy donors. Study-wide points: Later analysis demonstrated an association between a missense DCLRE1C variant and TCR beta V- and J-gene trimming. As a later analysis revealed, the rate of TCR association differed by HLA locus, with DRB1 most and HLA-C fewest. Researchers reported in a later analysis that common viral pathogens appeared linked to several top clusters.

The PCR used 60 Vbeta and 13 Jbeta primers. In the authors' workflow: There were about 86 million unique TCR beta chains by a later count, and some 11 million of them were shared. Sequencing was performed with immunoSEQ multiplex PCR; in TCRdb, only in-frame clones are kept and a portion is missing. That table supplies the V and J calls and clone size; D and trimming were determined from the DNA. The table shows hundreds of thousands of clones, with around 89% occurring only once. About this clone: Its antigen remains unidentified.

Between the trimmed V and J ends, which lost 4 bases and 5 bases, there was a span of 14 bases. Looked up from germline, CDR1 is MGHRA and CDR2 is YSYEKL. The CDR3 has 14 amino acids. The chain combines TRBV4-1 with TRBJ2-5; tentative D call: TRBD1 (6 bases). Source material: PBMCs. This receptor was taken from a woman younger than 35 in good health and CMV-seronegative. The CDR3 spells CASSPRDITETQYF. The CDR3 bases are TGCGCCAGCAGCCCTCGGGACATTACGGAGACCCAGTACTTC.